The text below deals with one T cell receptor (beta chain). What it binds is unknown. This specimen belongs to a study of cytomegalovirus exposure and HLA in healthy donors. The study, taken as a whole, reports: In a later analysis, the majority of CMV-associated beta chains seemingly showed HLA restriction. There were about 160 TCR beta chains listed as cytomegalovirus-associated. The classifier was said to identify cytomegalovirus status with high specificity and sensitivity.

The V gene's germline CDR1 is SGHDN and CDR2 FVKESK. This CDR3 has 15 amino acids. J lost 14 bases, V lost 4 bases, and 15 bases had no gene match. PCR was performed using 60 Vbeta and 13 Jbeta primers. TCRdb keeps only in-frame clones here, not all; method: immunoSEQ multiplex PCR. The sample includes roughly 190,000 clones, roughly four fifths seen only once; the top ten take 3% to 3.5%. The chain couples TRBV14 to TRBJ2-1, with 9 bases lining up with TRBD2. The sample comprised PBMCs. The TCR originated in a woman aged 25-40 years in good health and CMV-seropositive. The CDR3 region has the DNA TGTGCCAGCAGCCCGCTTAGCGGGAGACGGGATCAGGAGTTCTTC. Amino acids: CASSPLSGRRDQEFF.